This TCR beta chain was recorded in a study of cytomegalovirus exposure and HLA in healthy donors. The CDR3 runs 13 residues. Trimming pared 1 base from V and 5 bases from J, leaving 9 bases between. Germline V gene sequence: CDR1 GTSNPN, CDR2 SVGIG (reference sequence). The protocol was immunoSEQ multiplex PCR, while the TCRdb copy is restricted to in-frame clones and leaves out a portion. Of under 150,000 clones in the sample, approximately 90% were seen once. This clone was seen more than once but under ten times. The chain recombines TRBV30 with TRBJ1-5; D unclear. This receptor was taken from a man between 18 and 29 years old in good health and CMV-seronegative. Sequencing was carried out using PBMCs. Here the CDR3 reads CAWSAQFDQPQHF. The CDR3 DNA sequence: TGTGCCTGGAGTGCCCAGTTCGATCAGCCCCAGCATTTT.